This T cell receptor beta chain originates from a study of identical twins. Study-wide findings and caveats: Cord blood beta clonotypes present at high abundance carried fewer insertions; no such pattern appeared in memory repertoires.

TCRdb independently ran MiXCR on the 5' RACE reads; one entry per CDR3 protein. Of fewer than 650,000 distinct CDR3 sequences in the sample, just over 7% were seen once. To note about this clonotype: What it recognizes is unknown.

These data also formed part of another study, on yellow fever vaccine responses in identical twins.

This receptor was obtained from a woman aged 18 to 35 in good health. The source material was PBMCs.

The CDR3 is CSALNRVQETQYF. For the CDR3, the DNA is TGCAGTGCCCTTAACAGGGTTCAAGAGACCCAGTACTTC. The chain joins TRBV20-1 to TRBJ2-5, with D possibly TRBD1 on 6 matching bases. In germline, CDR1 is DFQATT, CDR2 SNEGSKA (reference sequence). The CDR3 has 13 residues. V was cut by 6 bases and J by 2 bases, with 13 bases left in between.